The 27 T cell receptor beta chains below all came from one sample that was sequenced in a study of cytomegalovirus exposure and HLA in healthy donors. PCR involved 60 Vbeta and 13 Jbeta primers. Libraries were prepared by immunoSEQ multiplex PCR; TCRdb keeps only in-frame clonotypes and omits some of them. The data contain roughly 79,000 clones, approximately 74% of them singletons. Source material: PBMCs. The receptors come from a woman between 50 and 59 years old in good health and CMV-seropositive.

This chain connects TRBV9 to TRBJ1-4, with D perhaps matching TRBD1 (6 bases). Germline V gene sequence: CDR1 SGDLS, CDR2 YYNGEE. Trimming took off 10 bases at V and 3 bases at J, with 19 bases between the two ends. The CDR3 totals 15 residues. CDR3 amino acids: CASAATGGSNEKLFF. The CDR3, as DNA: TGTGCCTCTGCGGCGACAGGTGGCTCTAATGAAAAACTGTTTTTT.

The chain joins TRBV30 to TRBJ2-7, with no clear D. CDR3 length: 13 amino acids. V shed 0 bases and J shed 5 bases, with 11 bases lying between them. In germline, CDR1 is GTSNPN, CDR2 SVGIG (reference sequence). CDR3 loop: CAWSVLALHEQYF. DNA for the CDR3: TGTGCCTGGAGTGTCCTCGCCCTACACGAGCAGTACTTC.

This rearrangement joins TRBV5-1 to TRBJ2-5; D perhaps matches TRBD1 (6 bases). This CDR3 comprises 15 residues. Between the trimmed V and J ends, which lost 0 bases and 3 bases, there was a span of 12 bases. CDR1 is SGHRS, CDR2 YFSETQ, per germline. CDR3 DNA: TGCGCCAGCAGCTTGGGACAGGCCACTAAAGAGACCCAGTACTTC. It encodes CASSLGQATKETQYF.

The V call is TRBV19, the J call TRBJ1-2; TRBD1 aligns across 7 bases. V lost 6 bases and J lost 3; bases outside the gene matches: 4. The CDR3 extends over 13 amino acids. The germline gives CDR1 LNHDA, CDR2 SQIVND (reference sequence). CDR3 nucleotides: TGTGCCAGTAGCCCGGGACAGTACTATGGCTACACCTTC. This codes for CASSPGQYYGYTF.

CDR3 DNA sequence: TGTGCCAGCAGATCTTCCAATGAGCAGTTCTTC. It is translated as CASRSSNEQFF. The chain joins TRBV5-6 to TRBJ2-1; no firm D call. The CDR3 contains 11 residues. Germline V gene data show CDR1 as SGHDT and CDR2 as YYEEEE. The V end lost 5 bases, the J end lost 6 bases, and 6 bases lay between the germline ends.

The chain recombines TRBV27 with TRBJ2-7; TRBD2 might be the D (5 bases). This CDR3 spans 15 amino acids. Trimming cost V 0 bases and J 6 bases, with 15 bases left between them. Germline V gives CDR1 MNHEY, CDR2 SMNVEV (reference sequence). CDR3 DNA sequence: TGTGCCAGCAGTTTATCGAGGGCGAGGTCCGGCGAGCAGTACTTC. Translation gives CASSLSRARSGEQYF.

This CDR3 is CASSIHPGLAGGFRSDTQYF. CDR3 nucleotide sequence: TGTGCCAGTAGTATTCACCCGGGACTAGCGGGAGGGTTCCGGTCCGATACGCAGTATTTT. The V and J genes are TRBV19 and TRBJ2-3; 16 bases align to TRBD2. The germline V gene encodes CDR1 LNHDA and CDR2 SQIVND (reference sequence). The CDR3 is made up of 20 amino acids. The V gene end was trimmed by 3 bases and the J gene end by 6 bases; junction bases not matched to a gene: 15.

This clone is a singleton in its sample. The V gene is TRBV5-6, the J gene TRBJ2-3, with D hard to call. Trimming stripped 7 bases from V and 2 bases from J, with 11 bases between. The germline gives CDR1 SGHDT, CDR2 YYEEEE. The CDR3 is 13 amino acids. DNA for the CDR3: TGTGCCAGCGCCTCTATGTTCACAGATACGCAGTATTTT. It yields the protein CASASMFTDTQYF.

The gene calls are TRBV6-4 and TRBJ2-3; 8 nucleotides agree with TRBD2. With 4 bases clipped from V and 0 bases from J, the junction kept 3 bases outside the gene matches. Germline CDR1 and CDR2: MRHNA and SNTAGT. The length of the CDR3 is 15 residues. In DNA form, the CDR3 reads TGTGCCAGCAGTGGCTTAGCGGGGAGCACAGATACGCAGTATTTT. Its translation: CASSGLAGSTDTQYF.

This clone was observed a handful of times. This rearrangement joins TRBV27 to TRBJ2-7; D may be TRBD1 (8 bases). The CDR3 contains 14 residues. Trimming took off 6 bases at V and 4 bases at J, with 16 bases between the two ends. Germline CDR1 reads MNHEY; CDR2 reads SMNVEV (reference sequence). The CDR3: CASSADRGGYEQYF. CDR3 coding DNA: TGTGCCAGCAGCGCCGACAGGGGAGGGTACGAGCAGTACTTC.

At least ten counts were recorded for this clone. This CDR3 reads CASSWASSGAYNEQFF. CDR3 sequence (DNA): TGCGCCAGCAGCTGGGCTTCTAGCGGGGCCTACAATGAGCAGTTCTTC. The V gene is TRBV5-1, the J gene TRBJ2-1; 9 bases map to TRBD2. Germline loops: CDR1 SGHRS, CDR2 YFSETQ. This CDR3 has 16 amino acids. After removal of 3 bases from V and 2 bases from J, the junction contained 6 bases not matched to a gene.

The chain uses TRBV6-1 and TRBJ2-7, with D possibly TRBD2 on 5 matching bases. CDR3 length: 13 residues. V dropped 0 bases and J dropped 9 bases, with 12 bases sitting between them. CDR1 is MNHNS, CDR2 SASEGT, per germline. As DNA, the CDR3 is TGTGCCAGCAGTGAAGCTGCAACTGCGGGGCAGTACTTC. This gives the protein CASSEAATAGQYF.

The rearrangement joins TRBV20-1 to TRBJ1-1; the D gene is possibly TRBD1 (6 bases). The V end lost 5 bases, the J end lost 8 bases, and 12 bases lay between the germline ends. CDR1 and CDR2 from the germline V gene are DFQATT and SNEGSKA (reference sequence). This CDR3 region has 11 residues. In DNA, the CDR3 is TGCAGTGCTCCCGTGAGGGGGGAAGCTTTCTTT. Protein product: CSAPVRGEAFF.

In its sample, this clone was seen a few times. This sequence joins TRBV10-1 and TRBJ2-3, with 10 bases matching TRBD2. Germline CDR1 is WNHNN and CDR2 is SYGVQD (reference sequence). The V and J ends lost 4 bases and 2 bases, in that order; junction bases with no gene match: 6. The CDR3 spans 16 residues. CDR3 region: CASSAGLAAPTDTQYF. DNA of the CDR3: TGCGCCAGCAGTGCAGGACTAGCGGCCCCCACAGATACGCAGTATTTT.

The chain combines TRBV4-1 with TRBJ2-1; a weak D match, TRBD2 (6 bases). The CDR3 runs to 18 residues. Germline CDR1 MGHRA, CDR2 YSYEKL. Trimming took 5 bases from V and 8 from J, leaving 28 bases between them. CDR3 protein: CASSTPWLPAGLYHEQFF. Written as DNA, the CDR3 is TGCGCCAGCAGCACCCCTTGGTTGCCGGCGGGACTTTACCATGAGCAGTTCTTC.

The sample holds one count of this clone. The rearrangement joins TRBV15 to TRBJ2-7, with no clear D. From germline, CDR1 is LNHNV and CDR2 YYDKDF (reference sequence). The CDR3 extends over 13 amino acids. Trimming took 3 bases from V and 0 from J, leaving 6 bases between them. In DNA form, the CDR3 reads TGTGCCACCAGCAGGTCGGTCTCCTACGAGCAGTACTTC. This encodes CATSRSVSYEQYF. Combining the CDR3 with reference TRBV15 and TRBJ2-7 gives the whole variable domain DAMVIQNPRYQVTQFGKPVTLSCSQTLNHNVMYWYQQKSSQAPKLLFHYYDKDFNNEADTPDNFQSRRPNTSFCFLDIRSPGLGDTAMYLCATSRSVSYEQYFGPGTRLTVT.

The CDR3, as DNA: TGTGCCAGCAGCTTAGGGGCGGGAGGGTTTACAGATACGCAGTATTTT. Translation: CASSLGAGGFTDTQYF. The V and J genes are TRBV11-2 and TRBJ2-3; 9 positions agree with TRBD2. There are 16 residues in the CDR3. CDR1 is SGHAT, CDR2 FQNNGV, per germline. With 1 base clipped from V and 3 bases from J, the junction kept 5 bases outside the gene matches.

This sequence joins TRBV7-9 and TRBJ1-3; 8 bases are shared with TRBD1. The germline CDR1 and CDR2 sequences are SEHNR and FQNEAQ (reference sequence). CDR3 length: 15 residues. After removal of 5 bases from V and 5 bases from J, the junction contained 8 bases not matched to a gene. The CDR3 bases are TGTGCCAGCAGCCAAGGGACAGGAAGGCGAAACACCATATATTTT. This sequence encodes CASSQGTGRRNTIYF.

The chain uses TRBV14 and TRBJ1-2, with D maybe TRBD1 (6 bases). CDR1 and CDR2 from the germline V gene are SGHDN and FVKESK. V was trimmed by 0 bases and J by 7 bases, leaving 15 bases between them. This CDR3 has 15 amino acids. CDR3: CASSQDLLGQSGYTF. The CDR3 DNA reads as TGTGCCAGCAGCCAAGACCTCCTCGGACAGTCTGGCTACACCTTC.

This clone was observed a few times. The chain is built from TRBV6-1 and TRBJ1-1; D is unresolved. The germline V gene encodes CDR1 MNHNS and CDR2 SASEGT. V was clipped by 7 bases and J by 4 bases, with 7 bases between them. The CDR3 sequence is 11 residues long. The CDR3 region has the DNA TGTGCCAGCAACTTAGTCACTGAAGCTTTCTTT. Residues: CASNLVTEAFF.

The chain is built from TRBV6-5 and TRBJ1-5, with D tentatively TRBD1 (6 bases). Trimming removed 6 bases at V and 7 bases at J, with 13 bases between. Looked up from germline, CDR1 is MNHEY and CDR2 is SVGAGI. The CDR3 is 13 amino acids. In DNA form, the CDR3 reads TGTGCCAGCAGCTTAACACAGGGCCAGCCCCAGCATTTT. Its protein product is CASSLTQGQPQHF.

The chain joins TRBV5-1 to TRBJ2-7; a possible D gene is TRBD2 (7 bases). Trimming left V 0 bases short and J 0 bases short, with 10 bases between. The length of the CDR3 is 15 residues. CDR1 and CDR2 from the germline V gene are SGHRS and YFSETQ. The CDR3 reads CASSLEGGNSYEQYF. DNA of the CDR3: TGCGCCAGCAGCTTGGAGGGGGGGAACTCCTACGAGCAGTACTTC.

The genes are TRBV11-1 and TRBJ2-4; D might be TRBD2 (5 bases). The CDR3 totals 16 residues. The germline gives CDR1 SGHAT, CDR2 FQDESV (reference sequence). V shed 5 bases and J shed 1 base, with 15 bases lying between them. The CDR3 here is CASSRGSAAAKNIQYF. CDR3 DNA: TGTGCCAGCAGCCGGGGTTCCGCAGCTGCCAAAAACATTCAGTACTTC.

The chain employs TRBV7-8 and TRBJ2-7; possibly TRBD2 for D (6 bases). Germline V gives CDR1 SGHVS, CDR2 FQNEAQ. Trimming shortened V by 2 bases and J by 0 bases, and 20 bases separated the two germline ends. This CDR3 has 18 residues. The CDR3 reads CASSLSLRGTHSSYEQYF. In nucleotides, the CDR3 is TGTGCCAGCAGCTTATCTCTTCGGGGGACTCACAGCTCCTACGAGCAGTACTTC.

Here the CDR3 DNA reads TGTGCCAGCAGTTACCGGGGGAGCTCCTACAATGAGCAGTTCTTC. It translates to CASSYRGSSYNEQFF. The V call is TRBV6-5, the J call TRBJ2-1; perhaps TRBD2 as D (6 bases). This CDR3 region has 15 residues. Germline CDR1 is MNHEY and CDR2 is SVGAGI. Trimming pared 2 bases from V and 0 bases from J, leaving 8 bases between.

The rearrangement uses TRBV7-9 and TRBJ2-5; 9 nucleotides align to TRBD2. CDR1 and CDR2 from the germline V gene are SEHNR and FQNEAQ (reference sequence). J was trimmed by 2 bases and V by 5 bases; bases with no gene match: 3. The CDR3 contains 14 residues. The DNA of the CDR3 is TGTGCCAGCAGCGCGACTAGCGGACAAGAGACCCAGTACTTC. Amino acid sequence: CASSATSGQETQYF. Together with reference TRBV7-9 and TRBJ2-5, the CDR3 gives the full variable domain: DTGVSQNPRHKITKRGQNVTFRCDPISEHNRLYWYRQTLGQGPEFLTYFQNEAQLEKSRLLSDRFSAERPKGSFSTLEIQRTEQGDSAMYLCASSATSGQETQYFGPGTRLLVL.

The sample holds a few counts of this clone. The CDR3: CASSDYQGVYTGELFF. As DNA, the CDR3 is TGTGCCAGCAGTGATTACCAGGGGGTTTACACCGGGGAGCTGTTTTTT. The genes are TRBV6-1 and TRBJ2-2; 7 bases map to TRBD1. The germline V gene has CDR1 MNHNS and CDR2 SASEGT. This CDR3 comprises 16 residues. The junction had 7 bases not matched to a gene; V was cut back by 3 bases and J by 3 bases.